One sample yielded the 22 T cell receptor beta chains listed below, sequenced in a study of blood T cell repertoires in COVID-19. Assay used: immunoSEQ multiplex PCR; TCRdb lists only in-frame clones, some missing. The sample consists of roughly 120,000 clones, 88% of them appearing once. The sequenced sample was peripheral blood. These receptors were obtained from a woman in her fifties or sixties with acute or convalescent COVID-19.

This chain joins TRBV12-3 or TRBV12-4 and TRBJ2-5, with D possibly matching TRBD1 (5 bases). Between the trimmed V and J ends, which lost 5 bases and 9 bases, there was a span of 13 bases. The CDR3 loop spans 12 amino acids. The CDR3 coding sequence is TGTGCCAGCAGTCCCACCAGCAGGGCCCAGTACTTC. It is translated as CASSPTSRAQYF.

The rearrangement joins TRBV6-5 to TRBJ2-2, with D possibly TRBD1 on 5 matching bases. Germline CDR1 reads MNHEY; CDR2 reads SVGAGI. V lost 0 bases to trimming and J lost 5 bases, with 10 bases between them. The CDR3 is made up of 15 amino acids. The CDR3 is CASSYSQGRTGELFF. Written as DNA, the CDR3 is TGTGCCAGCAGTTACTCCCAGGGTCGGACCGGGGAGCTGTTTTTT.

This clone appeared many times. The chain couples TRBV3-1 (or the pseudogene TRBV3-2) to TRBJ2-2, with 8 positions matching TRBD2. The trim removed 0 bases at V and 5 bases at J, leaving 11 bases unmatched. Germline loops: CDR1 LGHDT, CDR2 YNNKEL (reference sequence). The CDR3 consists of 18 residues. DNA for the CDR3: TGTGCCAGCAGCCAAGACCGGTCGGGAGGGTACTTTACCGGGGAGCTGTTTTTT. Translated, it gives CASSQDRSGGYFTGELFF.

This chain links TRBV27 with TRBJ2-3; no clear D. Trimming took off 2 bases at V and 3 bases at J, with 9 bases between the two ends. The CDR3 runs to 14 residues. Germline-derived CDR1 and CDR2 are MNHEY and SMNVEV (reference sequence). The CDR3 protein is CASSLSTETDTQYF. In DNA form, the CDR3 reads TGTGCCAGCAGTTTAAGCACAGAAACAGATACGCAGTATTTT.

The genes are TRBV19 and TRBJ1-1; TRBD1 agrees at 9 bases. This CDR3 has 16 residues. The V gene's germline CDR1 is LNHDA and CDR2 SQIVND (reference sequence). Germline trimming cut 7 bases from V and 1 base from J; bases unmatched to any gene: 10. The CDR3 protein is CASKGTGTNSNTEAFF. The CDR3 DNA is TGTGCCAGTAAGGGGACAGGGACCAATTCGAACACTGAAGCTTTCTTT.

V gene TRBV7-6 combines with J gene TRBJ2-1; TRBD2 matches 9 bases. Looked up from germline, CDR1 is SGHVS and CDR2 is FNYEAQ. Trimming cost V 6 bases and J 10 bases; bases outside gene matches: 4. This CDR3 has 12 residues. This chain's CDR3 is CASRRAGGEQFF. CDR3 nucleotides: TGTGCCAGCAGGCGTGCGGGGGGGGAGCAGTTCTTC.

This sequence joins TRBV29-1 and TRBJ1-2, with TRBD1 matching over 10 bases. The CDR3 runs to 12 residues. Germline V gives CDR1 SQVTM, CDR2 ANQGSEA. V was pared by 4 bases and J by 8 bases, with 4 bases of the junction left unmatched. CDR3 region: CSVGQGAQGYTF. As DNA, the CDR3 is TGCAGCGTTGGACAGGGGGCTCAGGGCTACACCTTC.

The V gene is TRBV6-5, the J gene TRBJ2-7; 8 bases agree with TRBD2. Trimming took 5 bases from V and 3 from J; bases not matched to a gene: 3. Germline V lookup: CDR1 MNHEY, CDR2 SVGAGI. The CDR3 totals 13 residues. The CDR3 DNA is TGTGCCAGCAGTCCCCGGGGGGGCTACGAGCAGTACTTC. As protein: CASSPRGGYEQYF.

The CDR3 sequence is CSVERQGGISYEQYF. DNA for the CDR3: TGCAGCGTTGAAAGGCAGGGAGGTATTTCCTACGAGCAGTACTTC. The chain couples TRBV29-1 to TRBJ2-7; tentatively, D is TRBD2 (6 bases). The CDR3 contains 15 residues. The V and J ends lost 2 bases and 1 base respectively, with 15 bases between them. Germline V lookup: CDR1 SQVTM, CDR2 ANQGSEA.

This rearrangement joins TRBV14 to TRBJ2-2; tentative D call: TRBD2 (5 bases). V lost 4 bases to trimming and J lost 8 bases, with 8 bases between them. The length of the CDR3 is 12 residues. Germline CDR1 and CDR2: SGHDN and FVKESK. CDR3 region: CASSLRGGELFF. The CDR3 nucleotides are TGTGCCAGCAGCCTACGAGGGGGGGAGCTGTTTTTT.

The chain combines TRBV7-9 with TRBJ1-1, with D possibly TRBD1 on 5 matching bases. The germline V gene encodes CDR1 SEHNR and CDR2 FQNEAQ (reference sequence). This CDR3 is 14 amino acids long. V gave up 5 bases and J gave up 1 base, with 11 bases separating them. This CDR3 is CASSPKGQNTEAFF. The DNA of the CDR3 is TGTGCCAGCAGCCCCAAAGGACAGAACACTGAAGCTTTCTTT.

The rearrangement links TRBV29-1 to TRBJ1-5, with D perhaps matching TRBD1 (5 bases). This CDR3 contains 14 residues. Germline CDR1 and CDR2: SQVTM and ANQGSEA. V lost 0 bases, J lost 4 bases, and 10 bases lay in between. CDR3 DNA sequence: TGCAGCGTTGAAGAGTCCGGGGGGAATCAGCCCCAGCATTTT. Its translation: CSVEESGGNQPQHF. The full variable domain, with the rest looked up from reference TRBV29-1 and TRBJ1-5, is SAVISQKPSRDICQRGTSLTIQCQVDSQVTMMFWYRQQPGQSLTLIATANQGSEATYESGFVIDKFPISRPNLTFSTLTVSNMSPEDSSIYLCSVEESGGNQPQHFGDGTRLSIL.

The J gene is TRBJ2-1, the V gene TRBV7-9, with TRBD1 matching over 10 bases. Germline trimming cut 3 bases from V and 8 bases from J; bases unmatched to any gene: 4. Germline CDR1 reads SEHNR; CDR2 reads FQNEAQ (reference sequence). CDR3 length: 14 residues. The CDR3 is CASSFGQGVHEQFF. CDR3 DNA: TGTGCCAGCAGCTTCGGACAGGGGGTCCATGAGCAGTTCTTC. The variable domain in full, with the rest retrieved from reference TRBV7-9 and TRBJ2-1, is DTGVSQNPRHKITKRGQNVTFRCDPISEHNRLYWYRQTLGQGPEFLTYFQNEAQLEKSRLLSDRFSAERPKGSFSTLEIQRTEQGDSAMYLCASSFGQGVHEQFFGPGTRLTVL.

The chain joins TRBV28 to TRBJ1-3, with D possibly matching TRBD1 (5 bases). CDR3 length: 14 residues. Looked up from germline, CDR1 is MDHEN and CDR2 is SYDVKM. V was pared by 3 bases and J by 4 bases, with 10 bases between. The CDR3 region has the DNA TGTGCCAGCAGTTTCGGGGGGTCAGGAAACACCATATATTTT. It specifies CASSFGGSGNTIYF.

The chain employs TRBV6-2 or TRBV6-3 and TRBJ2-7; unclear D gene. The germline V gene encodes CDR1 MNHEY and CDR2 SVGEGT. Trimming pared 4 bases from V and 1 base from J, leaving 17 bases between. CDR3 length: 16 amino acids. In DNA form, the CDR3 reads TGTGCCAGCAGTTCCCCCGGAGATCTAGGATCCTACGAGCAGTACTTC. Its protein product is CASSSPGDLGSYEQYF.

The chain links TRBV28 to TRBJ2-7, with a weak D call TRBD1 (5 bases). There are 13 residues in the CDR3. Trimming removed 2 bases at V and 5 bases at J, with 10 bases between. Germline V gene sequence: CDR1 MDHEN, CDR2 SYDVKM. The CDR3 bases are TGTGCCAGCAGTTTACCAGGGCGCCACGAGCAGTACTTC. This encodes CASSLPGRHEQYF.

The gene calls are TRBV24-1 and TRBJ2-7, with TRBD1 as a possible D gene (6 bases). Deletions cut 4 bases from V and 7 bases from J, with 7 bases between. CDR3 length equals 11 residues. CDR1 is KGHDR, CDR2 SFDVKD, per germline. The CDR3 sequence is CATSDRGEQYF. DNA for the CDR3: TGTGCCACCAGTGACAGGGGTGAGCAGTACTTC.

The CDR3 is CASSQPGTGRGYTF. CDR3 DNA sequence: TGTGCCAGCAGCCAACCGGGGACAGGGCGCGGCTACACCTTC. The chain has TRBV3-1 (or the pseudogene TRBV3-2) and TRBJ1-2; 9 bases agree with TRBD1. The CDR3 is 14 amino acids. V dropped 2 bases and J dropped 8; count of bases not matched to a gene: 6. Germline values: CDR1 LGHDT, CDR2 YNNKEL (reference sequence).

The chain employs TRBV7-2 and TRBJ2-5; 10 bases align to TRBD2. The ends lost 4 bases at V and 4 bases at J; junction bases unmatched: 6. CDR3 size: 15 residues. CDR1 is SGHTA and CDR2 is FQGNSA in the germline V gene. The CDR3 coding sequence is TGTGCCAGCAGCTACCGGAGCGGGAGGGCAGAGACCCAGTACTTC. Encoded protein: CASSYRSGRAETQYF. The variable domain in full, completed from reference TRBV7-2 and TRBJ2-5, reads GAGVSQSPSNKVTEKGKDVELRCDPISGHTALYWYRQSLGQGLEFLIYFQGNSAPDKSGLPSDRFSAERTGGSVSTLTIQRTQQEDSAVYLCASSYRSGRAETQYFGPGTRLLVL.

The CDR3 here is CASSLTENTEAFF. The CDR3 DNA reads TGTGCCAGCAGCCTAACAGAGAACACTGAAGCTTTCTTT. The chain couples TRBV5-6 to TRBJ1-1; D is uncertain. The CDR3 totals 13 residues. Deletions cut 4 bases from V and 1 base from J, with 8 bases between. Per the germline V gene, CDR1 is SGHDT and CDR2 is YYEEEE.

The CDR3 DNA reads TGTGCCAGCAGCACCCAGACTAGCGGGAGTGATGAGCAGTTCTTC. It yields the protein CASSTQTSGSDEQFF. This chain connects TRBV7-2 to TRBJ2-1; 12 bases agree with TRBD2. The CDR3 contains 15 residues. V was clipped by 5 bases and J by 8 bases; unmatched bases: 7. Germline CDR1 is SGHTA and CDR2 is FQGNSA.

The rearrangement uses TRBV19 and TRBJ2-1; TRBD2 agrees at 7 bases. This CDR3 is built from 14 residues. V shed 5 bases and J 4 bases; nucleotides not matched to a gene: 5. Germline V gene data show CDR1 as LNHDA and CDR2 as SQIVND (reference sequence). This chain's CDR3 is CASSRPGLYNEQFF. The CDR3 nucleotides are TGTGCCAGTAGTCGCCCGGGACTATACAATGAGCAGTTCTTC. Full variable domain (missing parts from reference TRBV19 and TRBJ2-1): DGGITQSPKYLFRKEGQNVTLSCEQNLNHDAMYWYRQDPGQGLRLIYYSQIVNDFQKGDIAEGYSVSREKKESFPLTVTSAQKNPTAFYLCASSRPGLYNEQFFGPGTRLTVL.